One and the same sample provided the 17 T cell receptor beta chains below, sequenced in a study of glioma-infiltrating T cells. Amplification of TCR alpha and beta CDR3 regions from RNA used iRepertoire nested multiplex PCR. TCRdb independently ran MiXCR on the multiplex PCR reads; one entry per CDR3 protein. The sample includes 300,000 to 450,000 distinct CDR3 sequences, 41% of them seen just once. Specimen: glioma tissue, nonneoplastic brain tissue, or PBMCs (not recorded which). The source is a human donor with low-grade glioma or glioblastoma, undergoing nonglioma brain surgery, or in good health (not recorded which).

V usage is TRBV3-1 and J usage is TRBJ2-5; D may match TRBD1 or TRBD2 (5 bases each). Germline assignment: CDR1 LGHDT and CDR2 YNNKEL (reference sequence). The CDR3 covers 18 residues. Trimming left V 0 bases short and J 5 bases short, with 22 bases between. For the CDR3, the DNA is TGTGCCAGCAGCCAAGATGGGACCTTGGGGTCCCCTGGGGAGACCCAGTACTTC. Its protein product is CASSQDGTLGSPGETQYF.

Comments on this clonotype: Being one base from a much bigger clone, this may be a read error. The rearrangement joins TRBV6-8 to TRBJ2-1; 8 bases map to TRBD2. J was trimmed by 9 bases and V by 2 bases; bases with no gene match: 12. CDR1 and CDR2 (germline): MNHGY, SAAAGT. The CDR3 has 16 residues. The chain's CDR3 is CASSYTSRGLVREQFF. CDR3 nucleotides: TGTGCCAGCAGTTACACATCCCGGGGACTAGTACGTGAGCAGTTCTTC.

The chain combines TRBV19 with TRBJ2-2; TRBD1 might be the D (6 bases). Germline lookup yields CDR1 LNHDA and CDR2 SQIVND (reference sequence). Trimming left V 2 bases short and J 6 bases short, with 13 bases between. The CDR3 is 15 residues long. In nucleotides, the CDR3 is TGTGCCAGTAGTATACAGGGGAGTCCAGCCGGGGAGCTGTTTTTT. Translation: CASSIQGSPAGELFF.

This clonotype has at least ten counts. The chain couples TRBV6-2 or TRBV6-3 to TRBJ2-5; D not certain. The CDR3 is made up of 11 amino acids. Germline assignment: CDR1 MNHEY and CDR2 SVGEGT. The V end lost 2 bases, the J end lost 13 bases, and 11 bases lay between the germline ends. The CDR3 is CASSYQEMVYF. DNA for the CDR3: TGTGCCAGCAGTTACCAAGAGATGGTGTACTTC.

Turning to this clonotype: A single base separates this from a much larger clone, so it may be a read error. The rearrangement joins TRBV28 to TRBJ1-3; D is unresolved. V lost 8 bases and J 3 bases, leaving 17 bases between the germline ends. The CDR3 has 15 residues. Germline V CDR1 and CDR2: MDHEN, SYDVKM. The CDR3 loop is CASESAYHFGNTIYF. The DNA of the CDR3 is TGTGCCAGCGAGAGCGCATACCACTTTGGAAACACCATATATTTT.

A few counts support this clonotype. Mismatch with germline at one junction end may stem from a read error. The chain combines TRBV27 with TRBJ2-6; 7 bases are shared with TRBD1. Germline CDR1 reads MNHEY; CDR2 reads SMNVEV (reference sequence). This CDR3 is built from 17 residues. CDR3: CASSLTGPRPGANALTF. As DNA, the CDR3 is TGTGCCAGTTCCTTGACAGGGCCTCGGCCTGGGGCCAACGCCCTGACTTTC.

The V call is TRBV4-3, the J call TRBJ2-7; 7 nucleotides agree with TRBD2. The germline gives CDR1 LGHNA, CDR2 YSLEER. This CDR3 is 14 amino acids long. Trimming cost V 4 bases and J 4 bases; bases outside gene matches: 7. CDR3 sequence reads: CASSPSRTSYEQYF. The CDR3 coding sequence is TGCGCCAGCAGCCCCAGCCGGACTAGTTACGAGCAGTACTTC.

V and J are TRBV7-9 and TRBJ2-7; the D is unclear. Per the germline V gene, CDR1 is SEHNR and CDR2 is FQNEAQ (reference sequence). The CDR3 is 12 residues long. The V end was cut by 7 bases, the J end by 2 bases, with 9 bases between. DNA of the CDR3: TGTGCCAGCACCCAGACCCCCTACGAGCAGTACTTC. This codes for CASTQTPYEQYF. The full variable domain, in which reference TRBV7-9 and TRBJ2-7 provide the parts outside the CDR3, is DTGVSQNPRHKITKRGQNVTFRCDPISEHNRLYWYRQTLGQGPEFLTYFQNEAQLEKSRLLSDRFSAERPKGSFSTLEIQRTEQGDSAMYLCASTQTPYEQYFGPGTRLTVT.

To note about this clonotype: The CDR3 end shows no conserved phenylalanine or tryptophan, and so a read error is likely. CDR3 DNA: TGTGCCAGCAGTGATAGCGGAACCTACAATGAGCAGTACCTC. The encoded protein is CASSDSGTYNEQYL. This chain links TRBV6-5 with TRBJ2-7; maybe TRBD2 (6 bases). Trimming removed 5 bases at V and 7 bases at J, with 18 bases between. CDR3 length: 14 residues. Germline V lookup: CDR1 MNHEY, CDR2 SVGAGI.

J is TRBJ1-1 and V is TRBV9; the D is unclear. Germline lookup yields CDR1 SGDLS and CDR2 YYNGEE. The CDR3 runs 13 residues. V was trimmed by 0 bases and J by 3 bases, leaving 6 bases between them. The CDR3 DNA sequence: TGTGCCAGCAGCGTAGTGCCCGACACTGAAGCTTTCTTT. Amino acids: CASSVVPDTEAFF.

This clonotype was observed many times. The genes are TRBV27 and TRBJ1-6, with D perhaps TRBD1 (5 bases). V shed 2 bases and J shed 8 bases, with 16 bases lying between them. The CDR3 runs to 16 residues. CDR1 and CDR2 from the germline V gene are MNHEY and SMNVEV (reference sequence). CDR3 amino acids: CASSLIRFGAHSPLHF. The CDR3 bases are TGTGCCAGCAGTTTAATAAGGTTTGGGGCTCATTCACCCCTCCACTTT.

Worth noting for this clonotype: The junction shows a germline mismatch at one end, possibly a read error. CDR3 bases: TGCGCCAGCAGAACCGGCCGGGACAGGGGGCACTACGAGCAGTACTTC. This codes for CASRTGRDRGHYEQYF. The chain combines TRBV6-2 or TRBV6-3 with TRBJ2-7; 12 nucleotides line up with TRBD1. The CDR3 length is 16 residues. CDR1 is MNHEY, CDR2 SVGEGT, per germline.

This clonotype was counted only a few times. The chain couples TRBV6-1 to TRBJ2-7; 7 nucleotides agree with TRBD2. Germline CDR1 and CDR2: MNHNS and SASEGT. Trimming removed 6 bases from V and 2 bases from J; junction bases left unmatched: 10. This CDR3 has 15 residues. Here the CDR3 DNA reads TGTGCCAGCAGCCTAACCGGCGGGAGCCCCTACGAGCAGTACTTC. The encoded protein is CASSLTGGSPYEQYF.

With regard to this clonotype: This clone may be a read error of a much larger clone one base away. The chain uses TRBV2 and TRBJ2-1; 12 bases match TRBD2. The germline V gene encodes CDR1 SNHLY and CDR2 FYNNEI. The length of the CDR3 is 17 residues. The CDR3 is CASSFLETSGGYIEQFF. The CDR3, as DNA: TGTGCCAGCAGTTTCCTCGAGACTAGCGGGGGCTACATTGAGCAGTTCTTC.

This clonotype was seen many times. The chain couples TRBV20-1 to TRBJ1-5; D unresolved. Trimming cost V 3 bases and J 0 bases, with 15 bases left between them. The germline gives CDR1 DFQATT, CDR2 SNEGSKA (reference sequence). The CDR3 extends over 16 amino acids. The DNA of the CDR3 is TGCAGTGCTAGTCCGGGCAGTGTCGATAGCAATCAGCCCCAGCATTTT. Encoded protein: CSASPGSVDSNQPQHF.

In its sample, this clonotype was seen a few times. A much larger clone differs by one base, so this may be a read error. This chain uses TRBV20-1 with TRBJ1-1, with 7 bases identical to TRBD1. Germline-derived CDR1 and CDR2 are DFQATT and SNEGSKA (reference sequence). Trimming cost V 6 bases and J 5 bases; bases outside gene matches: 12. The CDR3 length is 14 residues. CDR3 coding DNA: TGCAGTGCCCCTCGACAGGGTGTTAGGACTGAAGCTTTCTTT. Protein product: CSAPRQGVRTEAFF.

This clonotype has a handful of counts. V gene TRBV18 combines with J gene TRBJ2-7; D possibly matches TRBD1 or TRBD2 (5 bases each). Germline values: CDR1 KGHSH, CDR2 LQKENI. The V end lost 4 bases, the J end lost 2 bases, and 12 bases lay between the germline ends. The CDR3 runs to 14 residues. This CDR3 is CASSQPGRAYEQYF. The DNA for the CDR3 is TGTGCCAGCTCACAACCGGGACGGGCCTACGAGCAGTACTTC.